Shown below are 9 T cell receptor beta chains from a single sample sequenced in a study of beta chain features in type 1 diabetes. Broader study findings: Within each of all four CD4+ subsets, Type 1 diabetes patients had TCRB CDR3s that were moderately but significantly shorter.

These receptors have no known antigen. Expressed TCRB transcripts got sequenced, as all isolated RNA was reverse transcribed. TCRdb's table, derived via immunoSEQ multiplex PCR, lists solely in-frame clones and lacks some. Of 600,000 to 700,000 clones in the sample, roughly 12% were seen once. The specimen was naive CD4+ T cells from blood. These TCRs come from a man aged 18 to 35 with type 1 diabetes.

This clone was counted only a few times. The rearrangement joins TRBV9 to TRBJ2-5; maybe TRBD1 (6 bases). The CDR3 length is 13 residues. The germline V gene encodes CDR1 SGDLS and CDR2 YYNGEE. Between the trimmed V and J ends, which lost 4 bases and 4 bases, there was a span of 11 bases. In DNA, the CDR3 is TGTGCCAGCAGCCTCGGGACAACAGAGACCCAGTACTTC. Its protein product is CASSLGTTETQYF.

The rearrangement uses TRBV7-9 and TRBJ1-1, with a possible D match to TRBD1 (6 bases). From germline, CDR1 is SEHNR and CDR2 FQNEAQ (reference sequence). The CDR3 consists of 14 residues. V gave up 4 bases and J gave up 1 base, with 10 bases separating them. CDR3 bases: TGTGCCAGCAGCTCGCACAGGGAGAACACTGAAGCTTTCTTT. This encodes CASSSHRENTEAFF.

This chain uses TRBV7-9 with TRBJ2-2; unclear D gene. The germline CDR1 and CDR2 sequences are SEHNR and FQNEAQ (reference sequence). Trimming left V 1 base short and J 8 bases short, with 8 bases between. The CDR3 has 13 residues. DNA for the CDR3: TGTGCCAGCAGCTTAGTGACTCAAGGGGAGCTGTTTTTT. Translating it yields CASSLVTQGELFF. Full variable domain (outside the CDR3, taken from reference TRBV7-9 and TRBJ2-2): DTGVSQNPRHKITKRGQNVTFRCDPISEHNRLYWYRQTLGQGPEFLTYFQNEAQLEKSRLLSDRFSAERPKGSFSTLEIQRTEQGDSAMYLCASSLVTQGELFFGEGSRLTVL.

The rearrangement links TRBV18 to TRBJ1-1, with D hard to call. This CDR3 is 13 amino acids long. V was clipped by 0 bases and J by 3 bases, with 5 bases between them. Germline assignment: CDR1 KGHSH and CDR2 LQKENI. CDR3 residues: CASSPPAYTEAFF. Written as DNA, the CDR3 is TGTGCCAGCTCACCACCAGCGTACACTGAAGCTTTCTTT.

The J gene is TRBJ2-7, the V gene TRBV13; D is unresolved. The germline CDR1 and CDR2 sequences are PRHDT and FYEKMQ (reference sequence). The CDR3 length is 11 residues. V was pared by 4 bases and J by 6 bases, with 7 bases between. CDR3 protein: CASSSEGEQYF. The DNA for the CDR3 is TGTGCCAGCAGCTCTGAAGGCGAGCAGTACTTC. Together with reference TRBV13 and TRBJ2-7, the CDR3 gives the full variable domain: AAGVIQSPRHLIKEKRETATLKCYPIPRHDTVYWYQQGPGQDPQFLISFYEKMQSDKGSIPDRFSAQQFSDYHSELNMSSLELGDSALYFCASSSEGEQYFGPGTRLTVT.

This chain links TRBV18 with TRBJ2-5; no clear D. Trimming pared 4 bases from V and 4 bases from J, leaving 10 bases between. CDR3 size: 13 residues. Germline V gene lookup returns CDR1 KGHSH and CDR2 LQKENI. The DNA of the CDR3 is TGTGCCAGCTCACAAGACTCGGGAGAGACCCAGTACTTC. Translation gives CASSQDSGETQYF.

The rearrangement joins TRBV29-1 to TRBJ2-3, with 9 bases matching TRBD1. The CDR3 runs 13 residues. CDR1 is SQVTM and CDR2 is ANQGSEA in the germline V gene. The V and J ends lost 1 base and 6 bases, in that order; junction bases with no gene match: 2. The CDR3 DNA reads as TGCAGCGTTGAAGCACAGGGGGCGGATACGCAGTATTTT. Protein product: CSVEAQGADTQYF.

This CDR3 is CASFSRAGANVLTF. The DNA of the CDR3 is TGTGCCAGCTTTTCGCGGGCTGGGGCCAACGTCCTGACTTTC. V gene TRBV6-5 combines with J gene TRBJ2-6; a possible D gene is TRBD2 (5 bases). Germline V lookup: CDR1 MNHEY, CDR2 SVGAGI. CDR3 length: 14 amino acids. The germline V and J ends were trimmed by 8 bases and 2 bases, with 10 bases remaining between them.

The chain joins TRBV4-1 to TRBJ2-1; 11 bases match TRBD2. This CDR3 has 16 amino acids. Germline CDR1 and CDR2: MGHRA and YSYEKL. V lost 1 base, J lost 7 bases, and 6 bases stayed unmatched. CDR3 nucleotides: TGCGCCAGCAGCCAAGGACTAGCGGGGCTGAGGAATGAGCAGTTCTTC. It translates to CASSQGLAGLRNEQFF.